The sequence of this TCR beta chain was determined in a study of OX40 agonist ivuxolimab in advanced cancers. Across the study: Dose-escalation patients suffered from hepatocellular carcinoma, melanoma, renal cell or head and neck cancer. Among those enrolled, mean age was about 63 years (range roughly 23 to 90) and less than 90% were male. Anti-PD-1, anti-PD-L1 or anti-CTLA-4 therapy given earlier was allowed, and 35% to 50% had some.

Profiling relied on immunoSEQ multiplex PCR, and the TCRdb table lists in-frame clones only, not all of them. In the table there are approximately 78,000 clones, approximately 85% of which are singletons. This specimen was CD4+ or CD8+ T cells sorted from blood, taken in a trial of the OX40 agonist ivuxolimab. The clonotype comes from an adult with an advanced solid tumor such as melanoma, head and neck, liver or kidney cancer.

In DNA, the CDR3 is TGTGCCACCAGCAGTCCTCTACAGGGCGGCTTCTCTGGGGCCAACGTCCTGACTTTC. Its translation: CATSSPLQGGFSGANVLTF. V and J are TRBV15 and TRBJ2-6, with a possible D match to TRBD1 (6 bases). CDR1 and CDR2 from the germline V gene are LNHNV and YYDKDF (reference sequence). With 3 bases removed from V and 0 bases from J, the gap between germline ends came to 18 bases. This CDR3 has 19 amino acids.